The 27 T cell receptor beta chains reported below all come from one sample, sequenced in a study of blood T cells in healthy people across ages. The use of a sample-barcoded 5' primer and a J-beta primer mix characterized a second PCR of 7 to 11 cycles. A single record per CDR3 protein comes from TCRdb applying MiXCR to the 5' RACE reads. The table shows about 580,000 distinct CDR3 sequences, with roughly 48% occurring only once. The sequenced sample consisted of blood. Receptors were obtained from a man at least 80 years old in good health.

This sequence joins TRBV7-3 and TRBJ2-1; D possibly matches TRBD1 or TRBD2 (6 bases each). Deletions cut 5 bases from V and 7 bases from J, with 18 bases between. Germline-derived CDR1 and CDR2 are SGHTA and FQGTGA. The CDR3 covers 15 residues. The CDR3 reads CASSLQGGMINEQFF. CDR3 DNA sequence: TGTGCCAGCAGCCTACAAGGGGGGATGATTAATGAGCAGTTCTTC.

CDR3 DNA sequence: TGCGCCAGCAGCTTTGACGGGACCCCGGTCACCGGGGAGCTGTTTTTT. This translates into CASSFDGTPVTGELFF. This chain links TRBV5-1 with TRBJ2-2; D assignment may be TRBD1 or TRBD2 (5 bases each). CDR3 length: 16 residues. Trimming removed 2 bases at V and 4 bases at J, with 15 bases between. The germline V gene encodes CDR1 SGHRS and CDR2 YFSETQ. The entire variable domain, with the rest obtained from reference TRBV5-1 and TRBJ2-2, is as follows: KAGVTQTPRYLIKTRGQQVTLSCSPISGHRSVSWYQQTPGQGLQFLFEYFSETQRNKGNFPGRFSGRQFSNSRSEMNVSTLELGDSALYLCASSFDGTPVTGELFFGEGSRLTVL.

This clonotype came up a few times. The rearrangement uses TRBV29-1 and TRBJ1-2, with 7 bases fitting TRBD1. This CDR3 has 13 amino acids. CDR1 is SQVTM and CDR2 is ANQGSEA in the germline V gene. V was pared by 7 bases and J by 1 base, with 6 bases of the junction left unmatched. This CDR3 is CSAYRGYNYGYTF. The DNA of the CDR3 is TGCAGCGCCTACAGGGGTTATAACTATGGCTACACCTTC.

This clonotype was counted between two and nine times. The CDR3 DNA reads as TGTGCCAGCAGCCAAGAAAGATCCAGGCTCCAAGAGACCCAGTACTTC. The encoded protein is CASSQERSRLQETQYF. The chain uses TRBV14 and TRBJ2-5; no clear D gene. Germline CDR1 reads SGHDN; CDR2 reads FVKESK. The CDR3 is 16 residues long. Trimming cost V 0 bases and J 1 base, with 12 bases left between them.

The chain employs TRBV7-2 and TRBJ1-1; 9 nucleotides line up with TRBD1. Trimming took 7 bases from V and 5 from J; bases not matched to a gene: 11. CDR1 and CDR2 (germline): SGHTA, FQGNSA. CDR3 length: 15 amino acids. The CDR3 DNA follows: TGTGCCAGCACGCTCCCGGACAGGGGAAGAACTGAAGCTTTCTTT. Translation gives CASTLPDRGRTEAFF.

This clonotype occurred a few times. The chain uses TRBV20-1 and TRBJ2-1; D uncertain. The CDR3 spans 13 residues. Trimming removed 3 bases from V and 6 bases from J, with 12 bases in between. Germline V gene data show CDR1 as DFQATT and CDR2 as SNEGSKA (reference sequence). DNA for the CDR3: TGCAGTGCTAGCCCCCACCTAGGCAATGAGCAGTTCTTC. Translated, it gives CSASPHLGNEQFF.

The chain carries TRBV5-1 and TRBJ2-2, with D possibly TRBD2 on 6 matching bases. Germline-derived CDR1 and CDR2 are SGHRS and YFSETQ. The V gene lost 4 bases and the J gene lost 6 bases, with 19 bases spanning the gap. This CDR3 region has 16 residues. The DNA for the CDR3 is TGCGCCAGCAGCCTACCAGGAGGGTACGGATCCGGGGAGCTGTTTTTT. Residues: CASSLPGGYGSGELFF.

This clonotype was counted a few times. This chain connects TRBV28 to TRBJ1-6; 7 bases fit TRBD1. Germline V CDR1 and CDR2: MDHEN, SYDVKM. This CDR3 region has 14 residues. Trimming at V came to 6 bases and at J to 7 bases, leaving 6 bases not matched to a gene. The CDR3 here is CASSRDSMNSPLHF. CDR3 nucleotides: TGTGCCAGCAGCCGGGACAGTATGAATTCACCCCTCCACTTT. Using reference TRBV28 and TRBJ1-6 for the parts outside the CDR3, the full variable domain is DVKVTQSSRYLVKRTGEKVFLECVQDMDHENMFWYRQDPGLGLRLIYFSYDVKMKEKGDIPEGYSVSREKKERFSLILESASTNQTSMYLCASSRDSMNSPLHFGNGTRLTVT.

In its sample, this clonotype was seen a few times. The chain recombines TRBV4-1 with TRBJ2-3; D may be TRBD2 (6 bases). V was trimmed by 1 base and J by 3 bases, leaving 17 bases between them. Germline V gene lookup returns CDR1 MGHRA and CDR2 YSYEKL. The CDR3 is 17 residues long. The CDR3 DNA follows: TGCGCCAGCAGCCAAGCCCAGGGAGGAATTGGGACAGATACGCAGTATTTT. Translation: CASSQAQGGIGTDTQYF.

This clonotype was counted once. With a much larger clone just one base away, this may be a read error. This sequence joins TRBV6-5 and TRBJ1-2, with 10 bases identical to TRBD1. Germline V gene lookup returns CDR1 MNHEY and CDR2 SVGAGI. This CDR3 is built from 16 residues. CDR3 sequence (DNA): TGTGTCAGCAGTTTTGACCGGGACAGGGGAATCTATGGCTACACCTTC. This gives the protein CVSSFDRDRGIYGYTF.

As to this clonotype: This may be a read error, as it is one base from a much larger clone. The gene calls are TRBV6-1 and TRBJ2-7; 12 nucleotides agree with TRBD2. Germline V gene sequence: CDR1 MNHNS, CDR2 SASEGT. The CDR3 has 18 amino acids. Germline trimming cut 5 bases from V and 7 bases from J; bases unmatched to any gene: 18. DNA for the CDR3: TGTGCCAGCAGTAAAGTCCTAGCGGGAGGGCTGCCCTACAATGAGCAGTACTTC. It codes for CASSKVLAGGLPYNEQYF.

The table lists this clonotype with a few counts. The gene calls are TRBV29-1 and TRBJ2-5; D may be TRBD1 (6 bases). This CDR3 contains 12 residues. Germline V gene sequence: CDR1 SQVTM, CDR2 ANQGSEA. The V gene lost 5 bases and the J gene lost 5 bases, with 12 bases spanning the gap. The CDR3 sequence: CSVLQGSETQYF. In DNA form, the CDR3 reads TGCAGCGTTTTACAGGGTTCGGAGACCCAGTACTTC.

Concerning this clonotype itself: A much larger clonotype is one base distant, so this may be a read error. The CDR3 sequence is CASSCFLMGSYNEQFF. CDR3 DNA: TGTGCCAGCAGTTGCTTCCTAATGGGTTCCTACAATGAGCAGTTCTTC. The gene calls are TRBV6-5 and TRBJ2-1; D is unclear. The CDR3 loop spans 16 amino acids. Trimming pared 4 bases from V and 1 base from J, leaving 14 bases between. Germline loops: CDR1 MNHEY, CDR2 SVGAGI.

The gene calls are TRBV9 and TRBJ2-5, with a possible D match to TRBD1 (6 bases). The CDR3 is made up of 14 amino acids. V lost 0 bases to trimming and J lost 5 bases, with 11 bases between them. Germline CDR1 SGDLS, CDR2 YYNGEE. CDR3 loop: CASSVGNRAETQYF. The DNA for the CDR3 is TGTGCCAGCAGCGTAGGGAACAGGGCGGAGACCCAGTACTTC.

This clonotype appeared once. This chain links TRBV4-1 with TRBJ2-1; D remains ambiguous. The germline gives CDR1 MGHRA, CDR2 YSYEKL. The CDR3 runs 16 residues. Trimming cost V 1 base and J 13 bases, with 23 bases left between them. CDR3 nucleotides: TGCGCCAGCAGCCAAGCGGACCCCGGACGGGTGGAGACCCAGTTCTTC. Residues: CASSQADPGRVETQFF.

The chain recombines TRBV12-5 with TRBJ2-1; TRBD1 or TRBD2 may be the D gene (6 bases each). Trimming pared 6 bases from V and 1 base from J, leaving 19 bases between. The CDR3 is 17 amino acids. Germline V gene sequence: CDR1 LGHNT, CDR2 FRNRAP. In nucleotides, the CDR3 is TGTGCTAGTGGGGATTATAAAGGGGGGTCTTCCTACAATGAGCAGTTCTTC. It encodes CASGDYKGGSSYNEQFF.

Here the CDR3 DNA reads TGCGCCAGCAGCCAACAATCCGCAATCTATGGCTACACCTTC. This encodes CASSQQSAIYGYTF. The rearrangement links TRBV4-1 to TRBJ1-2; no firm D call. The CDR3 length is 14 residues. The germline V gene has CDR1 MGHRA and CDR2 YSYEKL. The V end was cut by 2 bases, the J end by 4 bases, with 11 bases between.

The chain couples TRBV6-2 or TRBV6-3 to TRBJ2-5; D unresolved. Trimming shortened V by 6 bases and J by 11 bases, and 19 bases separated the two germline ends. The CDR3 sequence is 13 residues long. Germline CDR1 MNHEY, CDR2 SVGEGT. This CDR3 reads CASRGMSVNEQYF. As DNA, the CDR3 is TGTGCCAGCAGGGGGATGTCGGTCAATGAGCAGTACTTC.

The chain uses TRBV4-1 and TRBJ1-2; D remains unclear. Germline values: CDR1 MGHRA, CDR2 YSYEKL. The V and J ends lost 2 bases and 0 bases respectively, with 13 bases between them. This CDR3 has 16 amino acids. CDR3 residues: CASSQSIAETNYGYTF. In nucleotides, the CDR3 is TGCGCCAGCAGCCAATCGATCGCGGAAACTAACTATGGCTACACCTTC.

V is TRBV4-1 and J is TRBJ1-5; D is uncertain. CDR3 length equals 17 residues. Germline loops: CDR1 MGHRA, CDR2 YSYEKL. V was shortened by 0 bases and J by 0 bases, with 12 bases between the two germline ends. The CDR3 loop reads CASSQDIRVGSNQPQHF. CDR3 nucleotides: TGCGCCAGCAGCCAAGACATCCGGGTTGGTAGCAATCAGCCCCAGCATTTT.

This chain connects TRBV10-3 to TRBJ2-1, with TRBD2 matching over 14 bases. The V and J ends lost 7 bases and 4 bases, in that order; junction bases with no gene match: 3. Germline assignment: CDR1 ENHRY and CDR2 SYGVKD. The CDR3 contains 15 residues. Here the CDR3 DNA reads TGTGCCATCACCGGGACTAGCGGGGGTTACAATGAGCAGTTCTTC. Residues: CAITGTSGGYNEQFF.

This clonotype was seen ten or more times. The chain employs TRBV6-6 and TRBJ1-2; D is undetermined. The V gene's germline CDR1 is MNHNY and CDR2 SVGAGI (reference sequence). V was cut by 6 bases and J by 7 bases, with 12 bases left in between. The CDR3 is made up of 12 amino acids. The CDR3 bases are TGTGCCAGCAGCAACGGAGAGGTTGGCTACACCTTC. Protein product: CASSNGEVGYTF.

The rearrangement uses TRBV15 and TRBJ1-1, with a weak D call TRBD1 (5 bases). The CDR3 has 14 residues. The germline CDR1 and CDR2 sequences are LNHNV and YYDKDF (reference sequence). V lost 5 bases, J lost 3 bases, and 13 bases lay in between. CDR3 loop: CATSRGGVDTEAFF. The DNA of the CDR3 is TGTGCCACCAGCCGGGGAGGGGTGGACACTGAAGCTTTCTTT.

This clonotype was detected a few times. The chain uses TRBV10-2 and TRBJ2-3; TRBD1 matches at 7 bases. Trimming at V came to 4 bases and at J to 0 bases, leaving 7 bases not matched to a gene. This CDR3 region has 16 residues. CDR1 is WSHSY, CDR2 SAAADI, per germline. CDR3 region: CASSALDRPSTDTQYF. The CDR3 nucleotides read TGCGCCAGCAGTGCTTTGGACAGGCCTAGCACAGATACGCAGTATTTT.

This clonotype was observed at least ten times. The genes are TRBV6-5 and TRBJ1-2, with D possibly matching TRBD1 (5 bases). The CDR3 covers 14 residues. Between the trimmed V and J ends, which lost 7 bases and 4 bases, there was a span of 16 bases. Germline CDR1 MNHEY, CDR2 SVGAGI. CDR3 residues: CASNPGGGGYGYTF. Written as DNA, the CDR3 is TGTGCCAGCAACCCCGGGGGGGGTGGCTATGGCTACACCTTC.

This clonotype has a handful of counts. The J gene is TRBJ2-3, the V gene TRBV20-1; TRBD2 might be the D (5 bases). Trimming took off 7 bases at V and 4 bases at J, with 12 bases between the two ends. The CDR3 is made up of 12 amino acids. CDR1 and CDR2 (germline): DFQATT, SNEGSKA (reference sequence). CDR3 in DNA: TGCAGTGTCAGGCGGGCGGCAGATACGCAGTATTTT. Its translation: CSVRRAADTQYF.

The rearrangement uses TRBV20-1 and TRBJ2-1, with D possibly matching TRBD2 (6 bases). The V end was cut by 6 bases, the J end by 9 bases, with 15 bases between. Germline V gene sequence: CDR1 DFQATT, CDR2 SNEGSKA (reference sequence). This CDR3 has 12 amino acids. In DNA form, the CDR3 reads TGCAGTGCCCCCCCGGGAGCGGGTGAGCAGTTCTTC. It is translated as CSAPPGAGEQFF.